Given below is one T cell receptor (beta chain) in context. Its specificity is unknown. Per the germline V gene, CDR1 is SGHTA and CDR2 is FQGTGA. The length of the CDR3 is 13 residues. V shed 5 bases and J shed 7 bases, with 15 bases lying between them. The sample belongs to a study of cytomegalovirus exposure and HLA in healthy donors. Study-level background: Of all 400 or so donors who were genotyped, 70% to 85% belonged to the Caucasian-associated ancestry cluster. Study-level findings and limits: Across HLA loci, a later analysis found differing TCR association rates, with DRB1 most and HLA-C fewest. 150 to 200 TCR beta chains were listed as cytomegalovirus-associated.

Sampled while nominally healthy, donors likely had unrecorded immune exposures. The PCR ran on 60 Vbeta and 13 Jbeta primers. Here immunoSEQ multiplex PCR was the method, and the copy in TCRdb shows in-frame clones only, minus some. The table for this sample gives some 130,000 clones. The source material was PBMCs. The chain has TRBV7-3 and TRBJ2-7; maybe TRBD2 (7 bases). The TCR originated in a woman aged 35 to 49 in good health and CMV-seropositive. The CDR3 loop reads CASSPGLGGEQYF. For the CDR3, the DNA is TGTGCCAGCAGCCCAGGACTAGGGGGGGAGCAGTACTTC.